This TCR beta chain was observed in a study of blood T cells in healthy people across ages. A sample-barcoded 5' primer and a J-beta primer mix were used in a second PCR of about 7 to 11 cycles. TCRdb itself ran the 5' RACE reads through MiXCR, one entry per CDR3 protein. The sample carries around 1.5 million distinct CDR3 sequences, around 42% recorded once. This clonotype was detected only a few times. The length of the CDR3 is 15 residues. The specimen was blood. This TCR came from a woman aged 18-29 years in good health. This chain connects TRBV21-1 to TRBJ2-5; the DNA was not compared with TRBD1, the D call given in the table. TRBV21-1 is shown as a pseudogene. CDR3: CASSKAGQGAREQYF. The DNA of the CDR3 is TGTGCCAGCAGCAAAGCGGGACAGGGGGCGCGTGAGCAGTACTTC.